The 27 T cell receptor beta chains in this list originate from one sample, sequenced in a study of Tregs in tolerant kidney transplant recipients. TCRdb's table, derived via immunoSEQ multiplex PCR, lists solely in-frame clones and lacks some. The sample records roughly 15,000 clones, roughly 78% being singletons. This specimen consisted of Tregs from blood, obtained before the transplant. The receptor set was obtained from a human donor who received a combined kidney and bone marrow transplant.

The V call is TRBV6-5, the J call TRBJ2-2; no clear D gene. CDR3 length: 13 residues. The V gene lost 0 bases and the J gene lost 5 bases, with 4 bases spanning the gap. Germline V lookup: CDR1 MNHEY, CDR2 SVGAGI. The chain's CDR3 is CASSYSMTGELFF. The CDR3 coding sequence is TGTGCCAGCAGTTACTCCATGACCGGGGAGCTGTTTTTT.

The rearrangement links TRBV7-9 to TRBJ1-5; 9 bases match TRBD1. J was trimmed by 4 bases and V by 3 bases; bases with no gene match: 4. The germline V gene has CDR1 SEHNR and CDR2 FQNEAQ (reference sequence). This CDR3 has 15 residues. CDR3 sequence (DNA): TGTGCCAGCAGCTTCTCCGGGACAGGGAATCAGCCCCAGCATTTT. Its translation: CASSFSGTGNQPQHF.

This clone was seen a single time. The V call is TRBV6-5, the J call TRBJ2-7; 8 nucleotides line up with TRBD1. The CDR3 covers 14 residues. Trimming removed 2 bases from V and 4 bases from J; junction bases left unmatched: 4. The germline gives CDR1 MNHEY, CDR2 SVGAGI. The CDR3 is CASSYVTGEYEQYF. In DNA form, the CDR3 reads TGTGCCAGCAGTTACGTGACAGGGGAGTACGAGCAGTACTTC.

This clone was recorded only once. The V gene is TRBV28, the J gene TRBJ1-1; no definite D call. The CDR3 is 14 residues long. Germline V lookup: CDR1 MDHEN, CDR2 SYDVKM. V was clipped by 7 bases and J by 1 base, with 13 bases between them. The CDR3 here is CASTPTPQNTEAFF. Written as DNA, the CDR3 is TGTGCCAGCACCCCCACCCCACAGAACACTGAAGCTTTCTTT.

V is TRBV25-1 and J is TRBJ1-1; 8 bases align to TRBD1. The CDR3 spans 14 residues. In germline, CDR1 is MGHDK, CDR2 SYGVNS. Trimming at V came to 2 bases and at J to 4 bases, leaving 3 bases not matched to a gene. CDR3 coding DNA: TGTGCCAGCAGTGAACAGGGGGCAATCACTGAAGCTTTCTTT. Translation: CASSEQGAITEAFF. Supplemented by reference TRBV25-1 and TRBJ1-1, the full variable domain reads EADIYQTPRYLVIGTGKKITLECSQTMGHDKMYWYQQDPGMELHLIHYSYGVNSTEKGDLSSESTVSRIRTEHFPLTLESARPSHTSQYLCASSEQGAITEAFFGQGTRLTVV.

By share, this clone ranks as medium-sized. This chain joins TRBV19 and TRBJ1-6; D remains ambiguous. This CDR3 is 13 amino acids long. Germline CDR1 LNHDA, CDR2 SQIVND (reference sequence). V lost 5 bases and J lost 7, with 9 bases in between. CDR3: CASSLPGNSPLHF. CDR3 nucleotides: TGTGCCAGTAGTTTGCCAGGAAATTCACCCCTCCACTTT.

The chain employs TRBV28 and TRBJ1-1, with TRBD1 matching over 8 bases. V was pared by 4 bases and J by 7 bases, with 5 bases of the junction left unmatched. In germline, CDR1 is MDHEN, CDR2 SYDVKM. This CDR3 is 13 amino acids long. CDR3 in amino acids: CASSWTGKVEAFF. The CDR3 nucleotides read TGTGCCAGCAGTTGGACAGGGAAGGTTGAAGCTTTCTTT.

This clone was seen only once. The J gene is TRBJ2-5, the V gene TRBV5-4; D is possibly TRBD1 (7 bases). The germline V gene has CDR1 SGHNT and CDR2 YYREEE (reference sequence). This CDR3 has 16 amino acids. The germline V and J ends were trimmed by 0 bases and 4 bases, with 16 bases remaining between them. CDR3 in amino acids: CASSLEARGRSETQYF. The CDR3 nucleotides read TGTGCCAGCAGCTTGGAGGCCAGGGGGAGGTCAGAGACCCAGTACTTC.

The V and J genes are TRBV6-6 and TRBJ2-5, with D perhaps TRBD2 (5 bases). Germline V gives CDR1 MNHNY, CDR2 SVGAGI (reference sequence). This CDR3 contains 13 residues. The V end lost 5 bases, the J end lost 5 bases, and 12 bases lay between the germline ends. The CDR3 reads CASSRGSEETQYF. CDR3 coding DNA: TGTGCCAGCAGTCGAGGGAGTGAGGAGACCCAGTACTTC.

On this clone: Compared with germline, one end of the junction differs, possibly owing to a read error. J is TRBJ2-2 and V is TRBV11-2; D not resolved. This CDR3 is 14 amino acids long. The germline CDR1 and CDR2 sequences are SGHAT and FQNNGV. Here the CDR3 reads CTSSRRGNTGELFF. CDR3 nucleotides: TGTACCAGCAGCCGGCGAGGGAACACCGGGGAGCTGTTTTTT.

The chain joins TRBV6-5 to TRBJ1-5; D is unclear. From germline, CDR1 is MNHEY and CDR2 SVGAGI. This CDR3 has 13 residues. The V end lost 6 bases, the J end lost 2 bases, and 8 bases lay between the germline ends. The CDR3 protein is CASSRSGNQPQHF. The CDR3 coding sequence is TGTGCCAGCAGCCGAAGCGGCAATCAGCCCCAGCATTTT.

The J gene is TRBJ2-2, the V gene TRBV6-5; D perhaps matches TRBD2 (6 bases). Looked up from germline, CDR1 is MNHEY and CDR2 is SVGAGI. The CDR3 loop spans 13 amino acids. The V and J ends lost 8 bases and 5 bases respectively, with 12 bases between them. The CDR3 DNA sequence: TGTGCCAGCGTCCGAGCGGGTACCGGGGAGCTGTTTTTT. Translation gives CASVRAGTGELFF.

CDR3 sequence: CASSLYTGSTGELFF. In DNA form, the CDR3 reads TGTGCCAGCAGTTTATACACAGGGAGCACCGGGGAGCTGTTTTTT. The V gene is TRBV27, the J gene TRBJ2-2; possibly TRBD1 for D (6 bases). V was shortened by 1 base and J by 4 bases, with 10 bases between the two germline ends. The CDR3 sequence is 15 residues long. CDR1 is MNHEY and CDR2 is SMNVEV in the germline V gene (reference sequence).

This clone was observed a few times. The V and J genes are TRBV20-1 and TRBJ2-7; D unclear. The CDR3 loop spans 11 amino acids. Per the germline V gene, CDR1 is DFQATT and CDR2 is SNEGSKA (reference sequence). The germline V and J ends were trimmed by 6 bases and 4 bases, with 10 bases remaining between them. The CDR3 DNA sequence: TGCAGTGCGAGGTCCGGGTACGAGCAGTACTTC. Amino acid sequence: CSARSGYEQYF.

This chain connects TRBV5-1 to TRBJ2-7, with D perhaps TRBD2 (6 bases). From germline, CDR1 is SGHRS and CDR2 YFSETQ. Trimming stripped 3 bases from V and 0 bases from J, with 7 bases between. The CDR3 runs 13 residues. The CDR3 here is CASSWDFSYEQYF. DNA of the CDR3: TGCGCCAGCAGCTGGGACTTCTCCTACGAGCAGTACTTC.

This chain connects TRBV9 to TRBJ2-3, with 8 bases that match TRBD2. This CDR3 contains 15 residues. Germline V gene data show CDR1 as SGDLS and CDR2 as YYNGEE. The V and J ends lost 4 bases and 4 bases, in that order; junction bases with no gene match: 8. The CDR3 DNA follows: TGTGCCAGCAGCTCTGGACTAGCAGGGGCAGATACGCAGTATTTT. This codes for CASSSGLAGADTQYF.

This chain links TRBV6-5 with TRBJ1-2, with 7 bases fitting TRBD1. With V trimmed by 0 bases and J by 8 bases, 12 bases remained unmatched. CDR1 and CDR2 from the germline V gene are MNHEY and SVGAGI. This CDR3 region has 16 residues. As DNA, the CDR3 is TGTGCCAGCAGTTACTCTCGGGACAGTGACATAAGGGGCTACACCTTC. It is translated as CASSYSRDSDIRGYTF.

The genes are TRBV7-9 and TRBJ1-5; D ambiguous. The V and J ends lost 5 bases and 0 bases respectively, with 5 bases between them. The germline V gene encodes CDR1 SEHNR and CDR2 FQNEAQ (reference sequence). The CDR3 has 13 amino acids. The DNA of the CDR3 is TGTGCCAGCAGCGTTTATAGCAATCAGCCCCAGCATTTT. Translating gives CASSVYSNQPQHF. The complete variable domain, with remaining parts taken from reference TRBV7-9 and TRBJ1-5, reads DTGVSQNPRHKITKRGQNVTFRCDPISEHNRLYWYRQTLGQGPEFLTYFQNEAQLEKSRLLSDRFSAERPKGSFSTLEIQRTEQGDSAMYLCASSVYSNQPQHFGDGTRLSIL.

This clone was detected a few times. J is TRBJ1-5 and V is TRBV2; D not resolved. There are 14 residues in the CDR3. Germline CDR1 SNHLY, CDR2 FYNNEI. The ends were cut back, 8 bases at V and 4 bases at J, with 15 bases in the middle. The CDR3 protein is CASSGGLGNQPQHF. Written as DNA, the CDR3 is TGTGCCAGCTCCGGAGGGTTGGGGAATCAGCCCCAGCATTTT.

As regards this clone: Additional DNA sequences in this sample encode the identical CDR3. The V call is TRBV6-5, the J call TRBJ2-3; D uncertain. Germline V lookup: CDR1 MNHEY, CDR2 SVGAGI. V was pared by 10 bases and J by 2 bases, with 10 bases between. The CDR3 loop spans 12 amino acids. The CDR3 DNA reads as TGTGCCACCCTAACTGCCACAGATACGCAGTATTTT. Translated, it gives CATLTATDTQYF.

The V gene is TRBV27, the J gene TRBJ2-1, with 10 bases identical to TRBD1. This CDR3 comprises 17 residues. V lost 4 bases, J lost 0 bases, and 6 bases stayed unmatched. Looked up from germline, CDR1 is MNHEY and CDR2 is SMNVEV (reference sequence). The CDR3: CASSSNRDRGSYNEQFF. The DNA for the CDR3 is TGTGCCAGCAGTTCAAACCGGGACAGGGGCTCCTACAATGAGCAGTTCTTC.

This clone was observed a few times. The rearrangement joins TRBV19 to TRBJ1-1; D may be TRBD1 (5 bases). Germline V gives CDR1 LNHDA, CDR2 SQIVND (reference sequence). The ends were cut back, 1 base at V and 3 bases at J, with 9 bases in the middle. The CDR3 sequence is 14 residues long. The CDR3, as DNA: TGTGCCAGTAGTATAGTAGGAGGGGACACTGAAGCTTTCTTT. Translation gives CASSIVGGDTEAFF. The complete variable domain, with remaining parts taken from reference TRBV19 and TRBJ1-1, reads DGGITQSPKYLFRKEGQNVTLSCEQNLNHDAMYWYRQDPGQGLRLIYYSQIVNDFQKGDIAEGYSVSREKKESFPLTVTSAQKNPTAFYLCASSIVGGDTEAFFGQGTRLTVV.

The rearrangement uses TRBV18 and TRBJ2-7, with 7 bases aligning to TRBD1. The CDR3 is 14 amino acids. Germline V lookup: CDR1 KGHSH, CDR2 LQKENI. Germline trimming cut 3 bases from V and 5 bases from J; bases unmatched to any gene: 7. This CDR3 is CASSPGTDPNEQYF. Written as DNA, the CDR3 is TGTGCCAGCTCACCCGGGACAGATCCAAACGAGCAGTACTTC.

The chain recombines TRBV11-3 with TRBJ1-1; no reliable D call. The CDR3 runs 13 residues. Between the trimmed V and J ends, which lost 3 bases and 1 base, there was a span of 6 bases. CDR1 and CDR2 (germline): SGHNT, YENEEA. Written as DNA, the CDR3 is TGTGCCAGCAGCTTCCAGGAGAACACTGAAGCTTTCTTT. Its protein product is CASSFQENTEAFF.

The J gene is TRBJ1-2, the V gene TRBV30; 8 nucleotides align to TRBD1. V shed 8 bases, J shed 5 bases, and the junction held 4 bases outside the gene matches. The germline V gene encodes CDR1 GTSNPN and CDR2 SVGIG (reference sequence). There are 11 residues in the CDR3. CDR3 residues: CANRGWYGYTF. The CDR3 DNA is TGTGCCAACAGGGGGTGGTATGGCTACACCTTC.

The rearrangement uses TRBV5-1 and TRBJ2-5; 8 nucleotides agree with TRBD2. V lost 0 bases, J lost 2 bases, and 6 bases stayed unmatched. Per the germline V gene, CDR1 is SGHRS and CDR2 is YFSETQ. The CDR3 has 16 amino acids. CDR3 region: CASSLDGGAGQETQYF. CDR3 nucleotide sequence: TGCGCCAGCAGCTTGGACGGGGGGGCCGGGCAAGAGACCCAGTACTTC.

The chain combines TRBV7-2 with TRBJ1-2; D possibly corresponds to TRBD1 (5 bases). The germline V gene has CDR1 SGHTA and CDR2 FQGNSA. V was clipped by 5 bases and J by 7 bases, with 29 bases between them. The CDR3 has 18 residues. The chain's CDR3 is CASSPLGSGGDRVSGYTF. The CDR3 DNA reads TGTGCCAGCAGCCCGCTAGGGTCAGGAGGGGACCGGGTTTCTGGCTACACCTTC.